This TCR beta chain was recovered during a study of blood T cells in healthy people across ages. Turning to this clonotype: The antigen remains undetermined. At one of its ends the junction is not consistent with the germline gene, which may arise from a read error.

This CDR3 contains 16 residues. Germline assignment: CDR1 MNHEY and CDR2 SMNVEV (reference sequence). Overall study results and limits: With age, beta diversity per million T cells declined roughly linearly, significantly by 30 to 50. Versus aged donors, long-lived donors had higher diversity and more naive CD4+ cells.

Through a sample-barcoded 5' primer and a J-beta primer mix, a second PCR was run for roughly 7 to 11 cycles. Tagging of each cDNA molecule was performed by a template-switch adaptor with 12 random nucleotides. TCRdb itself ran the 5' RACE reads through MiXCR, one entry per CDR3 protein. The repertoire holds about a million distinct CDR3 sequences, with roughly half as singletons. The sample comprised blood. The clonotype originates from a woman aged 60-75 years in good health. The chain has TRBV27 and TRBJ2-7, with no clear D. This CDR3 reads CASGLRAEAVTYEQYF. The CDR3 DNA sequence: TGTGCCAGCGGTTTGAGAGCCGAAGCAGTCACCTACGAGCAGTACTTC.